This T cell receptor (beta chain) was sequenced during a study of radiation and T cells in renal cell carcinoma (dated by TCRdb to between 2020 and 2021). Regarding the research as a whole: A total of 50 to 60 samples underwent TCR beta sequencing, made up of 26 tumors and some 27 peripheral blood samples. A total of over 4 million unique CDR3 nucleotide sequences, encoding fewer than 3,000,000 unique CDR3 amino acid sequences, were found across all 50 or so samples. The final blood draw took place at 4 weeks after radiation, the same time as nephrectomy. Study-wide findings and limitations: Tracking of blood repertoire dynamics stopped at approximately four weeks after treatment, with no follow-up past that point. Because pretreatment tumor biopsies were not available, the study could not determine whether clonotypes were already present within the tumor at baseline. Effects of radiation dose or scheduling on the TCR repertoire could not be addressed with the single-armed trial design. In blood, the top tumor clonotypes increased from baseline to 2 weeks after radiation and then shrank by 4 weeks, which suggests a temporary expansion of tumor-resident clones.

A note on this clone: This receptor's antigen is unknown. No base quality values were provided; no much bigger clone lies one nucleotide off.

Sequences SGHAT (CDR1) and FQNNGV (CDR2) are obtained from the germline V gene. From V the trimming removes 5 bases and from J it removes 3 bases, while the gene matches leave 3 bases of the junction unaccounted for. The CDR3 runs 13 amino acids, cysteine and phenylalanine included. Only the CDR3 portion is preserved as DNA: 39 bases, with reading frame beginning at the first base. According to the study, the label for this sample's time point signals: blood 4 weeks post-SBRT, at nephrectomy. The treatment or condition label for this specimen denotes: 15 Gy SBRT to primary tumor, nephrectomy 4 weeks later. Samples were obtained from a clinical trial, in which 15 Gy stereotactic body radiation therapy was delivered to primary renal cell carcinomas and nephrectomy was performed 4 weeks later. Serial peripheral blood from radiation-treated patients was sampled at baseline, 2 weeks and 4 weeks after SBRT to track tumor-enriched clonotypes. All patients had renal cell carcinoma with clear cell pathology. Genomic DNA for TCR sequencing was prepared using the QIAamp DNA Blood Mini Kit (Qiagen). The analyses included only samples that passed all quality control checks.

The immunoSEQ kit was used, according to the manufacturer's recommendations, to generate TCR beta libraries from genomic DNA. Library preparation used a first multiplex PCR with proprietary primers, then a second PCR adding unique barcodes, with bead cleanups after each round. A kit-provided positive control reaction and a negative control reaction were included in every sample batch. The final libraries were assessed on an Agilent 4200 TapeStation D1000 ScreenTape, pooled by volume, and quantified by qPCR. An Illumina NextSeq500 fitted with a MidOutput 150-cycle cartridge performed the sequencing, running 156 Read1 cycles and 15 Index1 cycles with the kit's custom primers. The pooled library was loaded at roughly 1 pM with about 21% PhiX control spiked in. Regarding the original processing steps: Vendor-processed data were analyzed in R, with a clonotype defined as all T cells sharing the same CDR3 nucleotide sequence. For clone abundance analyses, frequencies were normalized to the 10,000 most abundant clones in each sample. Public T cell clones, averaging fewer than five per sample, were removed before analysis. Tumor-enriched clonotypes and baseline blood-enriched clonotypes were defined as those with an abundance difference of at least 32-fold between compartments. A beta-binomial differential abundance model was used to identify clonotypes that were expanded or contracted between blood time points. Similarity between tumor and blood repertoires was quantified using the Baroni-Urbani and Buser coefficient, and groups were compared with two-tailed Wilcoxon tests in R. TCRdb re-hosts the immuneACCESS table, in-frame sequences only. Its copies lack some clones; in the studies checked, an unresolved V gene accounts for under half of them, and the cause for the rest is not known. V and J calls and clone size are given by that table; D and trimming were obtained from the DNA. The sample profile shows over 90,000 clones; around 80% of them were found once. The top ten constitute approximately 7.8% of the sample.

The receptor was derived from a man in his sixties with renal cell carcinoma. The V and J genes are TRBV11-2 and TRBJ2-5; TRBD1 agrees with 7 junctional bases. The sample in question was blood, obtained from a patient whose treatment included radiotherapy and nephrectomy. The CDR3 amino acid sequence is: CASSPDREETQYF. The DNA reads as follows: TGTGCCAGCAGCCCCGACAGGGAAGAGACCCAGTACTTC.